This T cell receptor beta chain was recovered during a study of vaccination and CD4 T cells after COVID-19. Looking at the study overall: A CEFX pool, an HIV-1 Nef pool, or no peptide went to control cultures. Study-wide points: Researchers report that 304 of 307 vaccine-specific clones in convalescent patients proved spike mono-reactive.

Sequenced with the Oncomine TCR Beta short-read assay was DNA taken from cultured CD4+ T cells. TCRdb re-called the PCR reads through MiXCR, storing one row per CDR3 protein. The sample records approximately 18,000 distinct CDR3 sequences, about 60% being singletons. Germline CDR1 is MNHNS and CDR2 is SASEGT. This CDR3 spans 13 amino acids. Unmatched junction bases numbered 9, after V lost 11 bases and J lost 5 bases. Notes on this clonotype: The antigen is undetermined.

Indicated treatment: roughly 10-day PBMC culture with coronavirus spike peptide pools or control peptides (ViraFEST assay). PCR tests turned positive between March and December 2020, before US Alpha, Beta and Delta variants. Sequencing was carried out using CD4+ T cells from blood, cultured in vitro. The clonotype was recovered from a human donor who had recovered from COVID-19. The chain is built from TRBV6-1 and TRBJ2-5; 9 bases line up with TRBD1. CDR3 bases: TGTGCCGTACAGGGGGCGGGTGTGGAGACCCAGTACTTC. Translated, it gives CAVQGAGVETQYF.